Sequencing of this TCR beta chain was carried out in a study of T-cell memory formation after mild COVID-19. Across the study: TCR clustering was largely donor specific.

This clonotype was found a few times. MiXCR, run by TCRdb on the 5' RACE reads, gives a single entry per CDR3 protein. The repertoire includes 150,000 to 200,000 distinct CDR3 sequences, 15% to 20% of them detected once, and more than 3% sits in the top ten. Trimming cost V 3 bases and J 4 bases, with 18 bases left between them. The CDR3 length is 16 residues. Sequencing was carried out using PBMCs or a T cell subset sorted from them (not recorded which). The rearrangement uses TRBV12-3 or TRBV12-4 and TRBJ1-1; maybe TRBD1 (6 bases). The clonotype was recovered from a man aged 18 to 29 who had mild COVID-19 (a few samples of this study predate the infection). Cell type and time point are not known. In DNA form, the CDR3 reads TGTGCCAGCAGTTTGAGGGAACAGGGATACGGCACTGAAGCTTTCTTT. It translates to CASSLREQGYGTEAFF.